This T cell receptor (beta chain) originates from a study of cytomegalovirus exposure and HLA in healthy donors. With 5 bases removed from V and 3 bases from J, the gap between germline ends came to 13 bases. Germline V gives CDR1 LNHDA, CDR2 SQIVND (reference sequence). The CDR3 loop spans 14 amino acids. Clones were read by immunoSEQ multiplex PCR, and TCRdb kept only the in-frame ones, dropping some. The table shows some 86,000 clones, with 93% occurring only once. The sequence was obtained from a woman in her thirties in good health and CMV-seronegative. The specimen was PBMCs. The gene calls are TRBV19 and TRBJ1-2; no clear D. CDR3 sequence: CASSWQASDYGYTF. CDR3 coding DNA: TGTGCCAGTAGTTGGCAGGCCTCGGACTATGGCTACACCTTC.